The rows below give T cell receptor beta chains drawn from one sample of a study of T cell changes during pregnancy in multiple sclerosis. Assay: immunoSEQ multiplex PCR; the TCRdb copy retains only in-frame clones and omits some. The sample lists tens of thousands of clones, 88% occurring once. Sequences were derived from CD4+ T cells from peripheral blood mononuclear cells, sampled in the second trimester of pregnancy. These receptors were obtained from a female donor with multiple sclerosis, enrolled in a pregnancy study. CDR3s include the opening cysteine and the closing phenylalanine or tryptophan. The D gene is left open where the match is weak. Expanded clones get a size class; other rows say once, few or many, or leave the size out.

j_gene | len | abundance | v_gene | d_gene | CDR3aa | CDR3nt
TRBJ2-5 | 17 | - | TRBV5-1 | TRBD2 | CASSSGLAGVAAETQYF | TGCGCCAGCAGCTCGGGACTAGCGGGAGTTGCAGCCGAGACCCAGTACTTC
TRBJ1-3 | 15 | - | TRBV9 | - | CASSTVGASGNTIYF | TGTGCCAGCAGCACTGTGGGGGCTTCAGGAAACACCATATATTTT
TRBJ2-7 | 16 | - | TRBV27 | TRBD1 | CASSLGPGQSSYEQYF | TGTGCCAGCAGTTTAGGACCGGGACAGAGCTCCTACGAGCAGTACTTC
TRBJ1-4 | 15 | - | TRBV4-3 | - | CASSQVQGVGEKLFF | TGCGCCAGCAGCCAAGTACAGGGCGTAGGAGAAAAACTGTTTTTT
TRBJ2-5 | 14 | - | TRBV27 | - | CASSPAGVQETQYF | TGTGCCAGCAGCCCGGCAGGGGTACAAGAGACCCAGTACTTC
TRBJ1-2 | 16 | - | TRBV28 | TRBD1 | CASSSPRGPVNYGYTF | TGTGCCAGCAGTTCGCCCAGGGGGCCCGTTAACTATGGCTACACCTTC
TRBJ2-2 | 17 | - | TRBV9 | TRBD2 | CASNAEARGRAAGELFF | TGTGCCAGCAACGCAGAAGCTAGAGGGAGGGCCGCCGGGGAGCTGTTTTTT
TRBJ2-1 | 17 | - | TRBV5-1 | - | CASSLDPRLAPRWEQFF | TGCGCCAGCAGCTTGGACCCCCGGCTAGCCCCGAGGTGGGAGCAGTTCTTC
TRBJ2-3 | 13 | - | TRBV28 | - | CASRREATDTQYF | TGTGCCAGCAGGAGAGAAGCCACAGATACGCAGTATTTT
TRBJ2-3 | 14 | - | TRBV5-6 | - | CASRRALGRDTQYF | TGTGCCAGCAGACGGGCCCTCGGGAGAGATACGCAGTATTTT
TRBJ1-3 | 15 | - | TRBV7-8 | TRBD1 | CASSSGQEDGNTIYF | TGTGCCAGCAGCTCGGGACAGGAGGATGGAAACACCATATATTTT
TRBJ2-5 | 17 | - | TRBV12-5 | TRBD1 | CASGLVLGQGREETQYF | TGTGCTAGTGGTTTGGTACTTGGACAGGGAAGGGAAGAGACCCAGTACTTC
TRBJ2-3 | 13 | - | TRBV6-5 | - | CASSYNRVRTQYF | TGTGCCAGCAGTTACAACAGGGTACGGACGCAGTATTTT
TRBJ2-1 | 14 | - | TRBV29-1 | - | CSASHRGARIEQFF | TGCAGCGCCTCTCATCGGGGGGCGCGAATTGAGCAGTTCTTC
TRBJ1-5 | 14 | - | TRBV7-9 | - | CASSLGAGPQPQHF | TGTGCCAGCAGCTTAGGGGCAGGGCCACAGCCCCAGCATTTT
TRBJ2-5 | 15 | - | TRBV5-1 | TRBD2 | CASSVEGGYQETQYF | TGCGCCAGCAGCGTAGAGGGAGGGTACCAAGAGACCCAGTACTTC
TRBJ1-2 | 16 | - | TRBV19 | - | CASSLEVVRGNYGYTF | TGTGCCAGCAGTTTGGAGGTCGTTCGGGGAAACTATGGCTACACCTTC
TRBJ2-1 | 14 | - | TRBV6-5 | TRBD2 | CASKIAGGRDEQFF | TGTGCCAGCAAAATTGCGGGAGGTCGGGATGAGCAGTTCTTC
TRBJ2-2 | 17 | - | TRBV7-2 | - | CASSLFLGQGKSGELFF | TGTGCCAGCAGCCTCTTCCTGGGGCAGGGAAAGTCGGGGGAGCTGTTTTTT
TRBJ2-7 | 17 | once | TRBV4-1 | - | CASSQAQRPGRIYEQYF | TGCGCCAGCAGCCAAGCCCAACGACCAGGGAGGATCTACGAGCAGTACTTC
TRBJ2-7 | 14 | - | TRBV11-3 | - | CASSLGGGSYEQYF | TGTGCCAGCAGCTTAGGAGGGGGCTCCTACGAGCAGTACTTC
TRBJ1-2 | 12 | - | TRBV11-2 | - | CASSLAPYGYTF | TGTGCCAGCAGCTTAGCTCCCTATGGCTACACCTTC
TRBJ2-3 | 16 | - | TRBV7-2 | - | CASSYLSGTSTDTQYF | TGTGCCAGCAGCTATCTTAGCGGAACTAGCACAGATACGCAGTATTTT
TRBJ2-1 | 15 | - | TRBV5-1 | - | CASSTQAELYNEQFF | TGCGCCAGCAGCACCCAGGCAGAATTATACAATGAGCAGTTCTTC
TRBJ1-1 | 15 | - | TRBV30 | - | CAWSLAASLNTEAFF | TGTGCCTGGAGTCTAGCAGCTTCCTTGAACACTGAAGCTTTCTTT
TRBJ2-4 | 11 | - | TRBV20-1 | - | CSVKDSRIQYF | TGCAGTGTCAAGGACAGCAGGATTCAGTACTTC
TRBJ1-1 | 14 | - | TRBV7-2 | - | CASSLHRLNTEAFF | TGTGCCAGCAGCTTACACAGGTTGAACACTGAAGCTTTCTTT
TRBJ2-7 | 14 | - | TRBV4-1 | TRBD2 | CASSQVGTKNEQYF | TGCGCCAGCAGCCAAGTAGGGACTAAGAACGAGCAGTACTTC
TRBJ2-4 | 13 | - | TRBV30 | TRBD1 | CAWSPDRVNIQYF | TGTGCCTGGAGTCCCGACAGGGTGAACATTCAGTACTTC
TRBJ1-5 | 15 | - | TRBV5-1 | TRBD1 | CASSLAGTENQPQHF | TGCGCCAGCAGCTTGGCCGGGACAGAGAATCAGCCCCAGCATTTT
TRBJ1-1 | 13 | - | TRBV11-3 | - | CASSFRWETQAFF | TGTGCCAGCAGCTTCCGCTGGGAGACCCAAGCTTTCTTT
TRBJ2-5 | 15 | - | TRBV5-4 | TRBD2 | CASSLGREGRETQYF | TGTGCCAGCAGCTTGGGGCGGGAGGGCCGAGAGACCCAGTACTTC
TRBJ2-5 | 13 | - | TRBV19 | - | CASSTDSSETQYF | TGTGCCAGTAGTACTGACAGTTCGGAGACCCAGTACTTC
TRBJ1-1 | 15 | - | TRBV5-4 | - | CASSLNGGRNTEAFF | TGTGCCAGCAGCTTGAACGGGGGTAGGAACACTGAAGCTTTCTTT
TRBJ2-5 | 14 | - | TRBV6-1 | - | CASGRSQGLETQYF | TGTGCCAGCGGGAGGTCACAGGGGTTAGAGACCCAGTACTTC
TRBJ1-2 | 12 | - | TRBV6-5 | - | CASSYRGSGYTF | TGTGCCAGCAGTTATAGGGGTAGTGGCTACACCTTC
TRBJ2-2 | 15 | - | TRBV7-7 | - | CASRSGTTNTGELFF | TGTGCTAGCAGAAGCGGGACAACGAACACCGGGGAGCTGTTTTTT
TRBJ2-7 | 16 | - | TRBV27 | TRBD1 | CASRPPRGTGLYEQYF | TGTGCCAGCAGACCCCCAAGGGGGACAGGGTTGTACGAGCAGTACTTC
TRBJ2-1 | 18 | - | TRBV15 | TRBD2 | CATSSPRLAGGPKAGQFF | TGTGCCACCAGCTCCCCAAGACTAGCGGGAGGGCCCAAGGCGGGGCAGTTCTTC
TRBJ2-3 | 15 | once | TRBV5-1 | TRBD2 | CASSWGGSGTDTQYF | TGCGCCAGCAGCTGGGGAGGGTCGGGCACAGATACGCAGTATTTT
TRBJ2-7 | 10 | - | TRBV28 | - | CASGSREQYF | TGTGCCAGCGGTTCGAGGGAGCAGTACTTC
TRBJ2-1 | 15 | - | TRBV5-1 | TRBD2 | CASSLGVAGLNEQFF | TGCGCCAGCAGCTTGGGGGTAGCGGGATTAAATGAGCAGTTCTTC
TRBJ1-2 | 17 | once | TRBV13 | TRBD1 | CASSPDPGTGGRYGYTF | TGTGCCAGCAGCCCTGACCCCGGAACAGGGGGTCGCTATGGCTACACCTTC
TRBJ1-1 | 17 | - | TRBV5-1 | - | CASSLQSGTWMNTEAFF | TGCGCCAGCAGCCTTCAGAGCGGGACTTGGATGAACACTGAAGCTTTCTTT
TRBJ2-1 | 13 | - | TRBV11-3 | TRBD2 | CASSSGTSDEQFF | TGTGCCAGCAGCTCCGGGACTAGCGATGAGCAGTTCTTC
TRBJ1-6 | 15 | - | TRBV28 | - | CASRPSGGNNSPLHF | TGTGCCAGCAGGCCCTCGGGGGGGAATAATTCACCCCTCCACTTT
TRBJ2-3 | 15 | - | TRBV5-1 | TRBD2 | CASSSSGSAADTQYF | TGCGCCAGCAGCTCTAGCGGGAGCGCGGCAGATACGCAGTATTTT
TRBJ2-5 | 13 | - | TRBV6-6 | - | CASSYSLGGTQYF | TGTGCCAGCAGTTACTCGCTCGGGGGAACCCAGTACTTC